The entry that follows covers one T cell receptor beta chain sequence. This entry is derived from a study of blood T cell repertoires in COVID-19. TCRdb's table, derived via immunoSEQ multiplex PCR, lists solely in-frame clones and lacks some. Among 350,000 to 450,000 clones listed, approximately 93% were seen once. All enrollees were roughly 18 to 95 years old and from about 24 US areas. Membership in each cohort depended on participant-reported clinical history. The CDR3 runs to 15 residues. V was pared by 6 bases and J by 0 bases, with 4 bases of the junction left unmatched. Germline CDR1 LNHDA, CDR2 SQIVND (reference sequence).

This TCR was recovered from a middle-aged woman who had been exposed to COVID-19. The sample taken for sequencing was PBMCs or T cells enriched from blood (not recorded which). The V and J genes are TRBV19 and TRBJ2-7, with 11 bases that match TRBD2. Written as DNA, the CDR3 is TGTGCCAGTAGACTAGCGGGAGAAGGCTCCTACGAGCAGTACTTC. Translated: CASRLAGEGSYEQYF. The variable domain in full, completed from reference TRBV19 and TRBJ2-7, reads DGGITQSPKYLFRKEGQNVTLSCEQNLNHDAMYWYRQDPGQGLRLIYYSQIVNDFQKGDIAEGYSVSREKKESFPLTVTSAQKNPTAFYLCASRLAGEGSYEQYFGPGTRLTVT.